Following are 23 T cell receptor beta chains from one sample sequenced in a study of blood T cell repertoires in COVID-19. Some clones are missing from TCRdb's copy, which holds only in-frame ones; the method was immunoSEQ multiplex PCR. The data contain under 300,000 clones, 85% to 90% of them seen just once; the ten biggest clones take up 2% to 3%. The sequenced material came from PBMCs or T cells enriched from blood (not recorded which). The receptors derive from a woman aged 18-29 years who had recovered from COVID-19.

The chain employs TRBV28 and TRBJ1-2; 8 bases fit TRBD1. Germline V gene sequence: CDR1 MDHEN, CDR2 SYDVKM. The CDR3 sequence is 15 residues long. V was pared by 5 bases and J by 8 bases, with 13 bases of the junction left unmatched. The CDR3 loop is CASSTLLTGGNGYTF. The CDR3 DNA is TGTGCCAGCAGTACCCTGTTAACAGGGGGGAACGGCTACACCTTC.

This clone was counted once. The chain is built from TRBV5-1 and TRBJ1-1; TRBD1 is a possible D gene (5 bases). The CDR3 is made up of 15 amino acids. CDR1 is SGHRS and CDR2 is YFSETQ in the germline V gene. V lost 2 bases, J lost 4 bases, and 15 bases lay in between. In DNA, the CDR3 is TGCGCCAGCAGCTTTCAAGGGGAAGCTTCCACTGAAGCTTTCTTT. This codes for CASSFQGEASTEAFF. Full variable domain (remainder filled in from reference TRBV5-1 and TRBJ1-1): KAGVTQTPRYLIKTRGQQVTLSCSPISGHRSVSWYQQTPGQGLQFLFEYFSETQRNKGNFPGRFSGRQFSNSRSEMNVSTLELGDSALYLCASSFQGEASTEAFFGQGTRLTVV.

The chain combines TRBV19 with TRBJ1-1; 7 nucleotides align to TRBD1. Germline V gives CDR1 LNHDA, CDR2 SQIVND (reference sequence). This CDR3 spans 15 amino acids. V trimming: 9 bases; J trimming: 1 base; junction bases outside the gene matches: 11. In DNA, the CDR3 is TGTGCCAGCTGGCCCCCGGGACAGCCGAACACTGAAGCTTTCTTT. Its translation is CASWPPGQPNTEAFF.

This clone has only one observation. The chain carries TRBV12-3 or TRBV12-4 and TRBJ1-2, with a tentative D call TRBD1 (6 bases). CDR3 size: 11 residues. V was cut by 9 bases and J by 10 bases, with 15 bases left in between. CDR3 amino acids: CARTGTSLYTF. The CDR3 bases are TGTGCCAGGACCGGGACATCGCTCTACACCTTC.

CDR3 sequence: CASSESVFEVNNEKLFF. CDR3 coding DNA: TGTGCCAGCAGTGAATCAGTATTTGAGGTGAATAATGAAAAACTGTTTTTT. The rearrangement uses TRBV2 and TRBJ1-4, with D unresolved. Between the trimmed V and J ends, which lost 2 bases and 4 bases, there was a span of 17 bases. Germline V lookup: CDR1 SNHLY, CDR2 FYNNEI. The CDR3 contains 17 residues.

This chain connects TRBV5-1 to TRBJ1-2; 8 bases map to TRBD1. V dropped 1 base and J dropped 2; count of bases not matched to a gene: 4. The CDR3 contains 15 residues. Germline V gives CDR1 SGHRS, CDR2 YFSETQ. CDR3 nucleotide sequence: TGCGCCAGCAGCTTGTCCCCAGGGGGCAACTATGGCTACACCTTC. Its translation: CASSLSPGGNYGYTF.

J is TRBJ1-2 and V is TRBV6-5; TRBD1 matches 9 bases. The CDR3 runs 14 residues. J was trimmed by 4 bases and V by 4 bases; bases with no gene match: 4. The germline V gene has CDR1 MNHEY and CDR2 SVGAGI. The CDR3 sequence: CASSSGQGSYGYTF. CDR3 sequence (DNA): TGTGCCAGCAGTTCCGGACAGGGGAGCTATGGCTACACCTTC.

The chain uses TRBV5-1 and TRBJ1-2; 10 nucleotides align to TRBD1. This CDR3 region has 14 residues. Germline trimming cut 0 bases from V and 7 bases from J; bases unmatched to any gene: 3. Germline V CDR1 and CDR2: SGHRS, YFSETQ. CDR3 region: CASSLEGQGSGYTF. The CDR3 DNA reads as TGCGCCAGCAGCTTGGAGGGACAGGGGTCTGGCTACACCTTC.

J is TRBJ2-2 and V is TRBV6-5; a weak D match, TRBD1 (6 bases). Germline V gives CDR1 MNHEY, CDR2 SVGAGI. Trimming left V 0 bases short and J 5 bases short, with 7 bases between. The length of the CDR3 is 14 residues. The CDR3 reads CASSYSQGTGELFF. The CDR3 DNA sequence: TGTGCCAGCAGTTACTCTCAGGGGACCGGGGAGCTGTTTTTT.

In regard to this clone: Compared with germline, one end of the junction differs, possibly owing to a read error. The rearrangement uses TRBV29-1 and TRBJ2-7; TRBD2 matches at 8 bases. Germline V gene lookup returns CDR1 SQVTM and CDR2 ANQGSEA. This CDR3 is 14 amino acids long. CDR3 in amino acids: CSVKEAGVAYEQYF. As DNA, the CDR3 is TGCAGCGTTAAAGAAGCGGGGGTTGCCTACGAGCAGTACTTC.

The chain combines TRBV2 with TRBJ1-6; the D is unclear. Germline CDR1 is SNHLY and CDR2 is FYNNEI. The CDR3 is made up of 15 amino acids. Trimming cost V 8 bases and J 5 bases, with 16 bases left between them. CDR3 nucleotide sequence: TGTGCCAGCCAAAAACAAGTCCTGGATAATTCACCCCTCCACTTT. Amino acids: CASQKQVLDNSPLHF.

The table lists this clone with a count of one. The rearrangement uses TRBV10-3 and TRBJ2-1; TRBD1 matches at 9 bases. CDR3 size: 14 residues. Germline CDR1 reads ENHRY; CDR2 reads SYGVKD. Trimming cost V 5 bases and J 7 bases; bases outside gene matches: 6. CDR3 sequence reads: CAISPGQGINEQFF. The CDR3 DNA follows: TGTGCCATCAGTCCGGGACAGGGCATAAATGAGCAGTTCTTC.

This clone has just one count. This sequence joins TRBV3-1 (or the pseudogene TRBV3-2) and TRBJ2-7; the D gene is possibly TRBD1 (6 bases). Per germline, CDR1 LGHDT and CDR2 YNNKEL (reference sequence). The V gene lost 0 bases and the J gene lost 4 bases, with 16 bases spanning the gap. This CDR3 spans 16 amino acids. The CDR3 sequence: CASSQDAKGVLYEQYF. The CDR3 DNA follows: TGTGCCAGCAGCCAAGATGCTAAGGGGGTGCTTTACGAGCAGTACTTC.

In nucleotides, the CDR3 is TGTGCCAGCACCAGCTCTGGAAACACCATATATTTT. Residues: CASTSSGNTIYF. The chain is built from TRBV12-3 or TRBV12-4 and TRBJ1-3; D is undetermined. The length of the CDR3 is 12 residues. The V gene lost 7 bases and the J gene lost 0 bases, with 4 bases spanning the gap.

The rearrangement joins TRBV29-1 to TRBJ1-1; 8 nucleotides agree with TRBD1. This CDR3 spans 13 amino acids. J was trimmed by 10 bases and V by 3 bases; bases with no gene match: 10. CDR1 and CDR2 from the germline V gene are SQVTM and ANQGSEA. The DNA for the CDR3 is TGCAGCGTTGACTTGGCGCAGGGGGCTGGAGCTTTCTTT. Translating gives CSVDLAQGAGAFF.

The chain couples TRBV5-1 to TRBJ1-2; possibly TRBD1 for D (6 bases). The CDR3 spans 16 residues. Trimming shortened V by 3 bases and J by 5 bases, and 20 bases separated the two germline ends. CDR1 is SGHRS and CDR2 is YFSETQ in the germline V gene. The CDR3 sequence: CASSSEHRVRSYGYTF. The CDR3 region has the DNA TGCGCCAGCAGCTCCGAGCACAGGGTTAGGAGTTATGGCTACACCTTC.

The V and J genes are TRBV5-5 and TRBJ2-7; 7 positions agree with TRBD1. The CDR3 loop spans 16 amino acids. V gave up 0 bases and J gave up 0 bases; unmatched junction bases: 6. Per the germline V gene, CDR1 is SGHKS and CDR2 is YYEKEE (reference sequence). CDR3 amino acids: CASSLGQGFSSYEQYF. The CDR3 coding sequence is TGTGCCAGCAGCTTGGGACAGGGCTTCAGCTCCTACGAGCAGTACTTC.

The V call is TRBV18, the J call TRBJ2-5; D call uncertain. V lost 3 bases and J lost 5, with 7 bases in between. CDR3 length: 12 residues. Germline CDR1 reads KGHSH; CDR2 reads LQKENI. The CDR3 DNA is TGTGCCAGCTCACCGGGCGCCGAGACCCAGTACTTC. Its protein is CASSPGAETQYF.

The chain employs TRBV5-1 and TRBJ2-7, with 8 nucleotides matching TRBD2. The ends lost 4 bases at V and 6 bases at J; junction bases unmatched: 12. This CDR3 is built from 15 residues. Germline-derived CDR1 and CDR2 are SGHRS and YFSETQ. The CDR3 protein is CASSRNGGGPFEQYF. Written as DNA, the CDR3 is TGCGCCAGCAGCCGGAACGGGGGGGGCCCATTCGAGCAGTACTTC.

The gene calls are TRBV30 and TRBJ2-7; 9 nucleotides line up with TRBD2. CDR3 length: 14 residues. The V gene's germline CDR1 is GTSNPN and CDR2 SVGIG (reference sequence). With V trimmed by 5 bases and J by 0 bases, 5 bases remained unmatched. The CDR3 protein is CAWALAGFSYEQYF. The CDR3 region has the DNA TGTGCCTGGGCTCTAGCGGGGTTCTCCTACGAGCAGTACTTC.

The genes are TRBV28 and TRBJ1-1, with D hard to call. Deletions cut 7 bases from V and 0 bases from J, with 12 bases between. The CDR3 sequence is 14 residues long. Germline V lookup: CDR1 MDHEN, CDR2 SYDVKM. CDR3 in DNA: TGTGCCAGCATCCTGGGAGGCATGAACACTGAAGCTTTCTTT. Translation gives CASILGGMNTEAFF.

This chain joins TRBV27 and TRBJ1-1, with unresolved D. Trimming took 6 bases from V and 7 from J, leaving 18 bases between them. CDR1 is MNHEY and CDR2 is SMNVEV in the germline V gene (reference sequence). The length of the CDR3 is 14 residues. Here the CDR3 reads CASSGNTPGNEAFF. The CDR3 DNA sequence: TGTGCCAGCAGCGGGAACACCCCTGGCAATGAAGCTTTCTTT.

This clone was observed a few times. V and J are TRBV5-1 and TRBJ1-1, with 12 bases fitting TRBD1. V shed 3 bases and J 5 bases; nucleotides not matched to a gene: 2. The CDR3 is 14 residues long. Per the germline V gene, CDR1 is SGHRS and CDR2 is YFSETQ. CDR3 sequence: CASSSGQGATEAFF. The CDR3 region has the DNA TGCGCCAGCAGCTCGGGACAGGGGGCAACTGAAGCTTTCTTT.